The 28 T cell receptor beta chains given below trace back to one sample, sequenced in a study of OX40 agonist ivuxolimab in advanced cancers. Measured with immunoSEQ multiplex PCR; TCRdb has only the in-frame clones, and not every one. There are 99,000 or so clones in the sample; about 96% occur only once, and 2% to 2.5% lies in the top ten. The sequences come from CD4+ or CD8+ T cells sorted from blood, collected in a trial of the OX40 agonist ivuxolimab. Every receptor here comes from an adult with an advanced solid tumor such as melanoma, head and neck, liver or kidney cancer.

This rearrangement joins TRBV29-1 to TRBJ1-1, with unresolved D. Germline V gives CDR1 SQVTM, CDR2 ANQGSEA. The CDR3 length is 14 residues. Trimming took 4 bases from V and 3 from J, leaving 15 bases between them. The CDR3 DNA reads as TGCAGCGTTGCTTTGGGGTCGGAGGACACTGAAGCTTTCTTT. Its protein product is CSVALGSEDTEAFF. The complete variable domain, with remaining parts taken from reference TRBV29-1 and TRBJ1-1, reads SAVISQKPSRDICQRGTSLTIQCQVDSQVTMMFWYRQQPGQSLTLIATANQGSEATYESGFVIDKFPISRPNLTFSTLTVSNMSPEDSSIYLCSVALGSEDTEAFFGQGTRLTVV.

The chain joins TRBV7-2 to TRBJ1-5; 12 nucleotides align to TRBD1. V shed 1 base and J 7 bases; nucleotides not matched to a gene: 5. Germline lookup yields CDR1 SGHTA and CDR2 FQGNSA. This CDR3 comprises 16 residues. This CDR3 is CASSLGGTGGRQPQHF. CDR3 nucleotides: TGTGCCAGCAGCTTAGGGGGGACAGGGGGCCGACAGCCCCAGCATTTT.

The V gene is TRBV7-9, the J gene TRBJ2-3, with 10 bases aligning to TRBD2. Trimming removed 5 bases from V and 6 bases from J; junction bases left unmatched: 11. The CDR3 sequence is 16 residues long. Germline V gene sequence: CDR1 SEHNR, CDR2 FQNEAQ (reference sequence). CDR3 coding DNA: TGTGCCAGCAGCCATTTTCTAGCGGGAGTTGATGATACGCAGTATTTT. This gives the protein CASSHFLAGVDDTQYF.

This rearrangement joins TRBV7-3 to TRBJ2-5; 9 nucleotides match TRBD1. Germline V gene sequence: CDR1 SGHTA, CDR2 FQGTGA. V lost 3 bases, J lost 11 bases, and 13 bases stayed unmatched. The CDR3 consists of 15 residues. CDR3 protein: CASSLKSGTGSEQYF. CDR3 bases: TGTGCCAGCAGCTTGAAATCCGGGACAGGGAGTGAGCAGTACTTC.

The chain joins TRBV4-1 to TRBJ1-1; D may be TRBD1 (6 bases). The CDR3 sequence is 16 residues long. CDR1 is MGHRA, CDR2 YSYEKL, per germline. V gave up 1 base and J gave up 1 base, with 13 bases separating them. For the CDR3, the DNA is TGCGCCAGCAGCCAAGGAGCGGGGGCTGGGAACACTGAAGCTTTCTTT. Protein sequence: CASSQGAGAGNTEAFF.

The rearrangement uses TRBV11-2 and TRBJ2-3; D is undetermined. Germline CDR1 is SGHAT and CDR2 is FQNNGV. The CDR3 runs to 17 residues. V was trimmed by 5 bases and J by 2 bases, leaving 20 bases between them. CDR3 coding DNA: TGTGCCAGCAGCCCCCTCGGTGTTTCTCTAGACACAGATACGCAGTATTTT. Protein sequence: CASSPLGVSLDTDTQYF.

The chain uses TRBV4-2 and TRBJ2-2; D is unresolved. Trimming pared 2 bases from V and 5 bases from J, leaving 9 bases between. Looked up from germline, CDR1 is LGHNA and CDR2 is YNFKEQ. The CDR3 loop spans 14 amino acids. The CDR3 DNA is TGTGCCAGCAGCCAAAGAGGAGAGACCGGGGAGCTGTTTTTT. Amino acid sequence: CASSQRGETGELFF.

The CDR3 sequence is CASTSTGTGRTGELFF. The CDR3 DNA is TGTGCCAGCACCTCAACGGGGACAGGGCGCACCGGGGAGCTGTTTTTT. J is TRBJ2-2 and V is TRBV27; 9 nucleotides line up with TRBD1. Trimming at V came to 7 bases and at J to 4 bases, leaving 10 bases not matched to a gene. In germline, CDR1 is MNHEY, CDR2 SMNVEV (reference sequence). The CDR3 is made up of 16 amino acids.

The rearrangement joins TRBV27 to TRBJ2-1; the match to TRBD1 covers 8 bases. Germline V gives CDR1 MNHEY, CDR2 SMNVEV (reference sequence). The V gene end was trimmed by 7 bases and the J gene end by 9 bases; junction bases not matched to a gene: 8. The CDR3 is made up of 13 amino acids. The CDR3 loop reads CASTATGESEQFF. The CDR3 DNA is TGTGCCAGCACGGCGACAGGGGAGAGTGAGCAGTTCTTC.

This clone was observed a handful of times. CDR3 sequence (DNA): TGTGCCAGCAGCTTCCATTACTCCTACGAGCAGTACTTC. This sequence encodes CASSFHYSYEQYF. This rearrangement joins TRBV27 to TRBJ2-7; D call uncertain. Germline V gene data show CDR1 as MNHEY and CDR2 as SMNVEV (reference sequence). Trimming removed 6 bases from V and 0 bases from J, with 9 bases in between. The CDR3 length is 13 residues.

The chain has TRBV13 and TRBJ2-3, with TRBD2 matching over 7 bases. This CDR3 has 16 residues. The ends lost 0 bases at V and 2 bases at J; junction bases unmatched: 5. CDR1 is PRHDT and CDR2 is FYEKMQ in the germline V gene (reference sequence). CDR3 amino acids: CASSLGVRESTDTQYF. For the CDR3, the DNA is TGTGCCAGCAGCTTAGGCGTGCGGGAGTCCACAGATACGCAGTATTTT.

The chain combines TRBV2 with TRBJ2-1; TRBD2 matches at 8 bases. V was pared by 7 bases and J by 3 bases, with 8 bases of the junction left unmatched. The germline CDR1 and CDR2 sequences are SNHLY and FYNNEI. This CDR3 has 15 residues. This CDR3 is CASKVAAGDYNEQFF. DNA for the CDR3: TGTGCCAGCAAGGTGGCAGCGGGGGACTACAATGAGCAGTTCTTC.

This rearrangement joins TRBV7-6 to TRBJ2-2; 12 bases are a match to TRBD2. The V segment lost 1 base and the J segment 9 bases; nucleotides outside the gene matches: 6. The germline V gene encodes CDR1 SGHVS and CDR2 FNYEAQ. The CDR3 length is 16 residues. The CDR3 sequence is CASSLELAGGSWELFF. CDR3 coding DNA: TGTGCCAGCAGCTTAGAACTAGCGGGAGGTTCCTGGGAGCTGTTTTTT.

V is TRBV7-9 and J is TRBJ2-1, with D possibly TRBD1 on 6 matching bases. Germline V CDR1 and CDR2: SEHNR, FQNEAQ (reference sequence). CDR3 length: 16 residues. V was shortened by 5 bases and J by 13 bases, with 27 bases between the two germline ends. DNA of the CDR3: TGTGCCAGCAGCCGGACTCGGGACACGAAACGTTTTATACAGTTCTTC. Translated, it gives CASSRTRDTKRFIQFF.

This rearrangement joins TRBV7-9 to TRBJ2-7, with D possibly being TRBD2 (6 bases). Germline V lookup: CDR1 SEHNR, CDR2 FQNEAQ (reference sequence). V lost 2 bases and J 4 bases, leaving 21 bases between the germline ends. This CDR3 is 17 amino acids long. The CDR3 DNA reads TGTGCCAGCAGCTTATCCGGGAGTTTTTCATTTGGATACGAGCAGTACTTC. It specifies CASSLSGSFSFGYEQYF.

The chain employs TRBV9 and TRBJ2-5; D might be TRBD2 (6 bases). Judging by the DNA end, TRBJ2-7 fits better; the J call may be wrong. The CDR3 covers 16 residues. CDR1 and CDR2 from the germline V gene are SGDLS and YYNGEE. The CDR3 loop is CASSEALGGPSYEQYF. The CDR3 DNA is TGTGCCAGCAGCGAAGCCCTCGGGGGACCTTCCTACGAGCAGTACTTC.

The chain carries TRBV11-2 and TRBJ2-1; the match to TRBD2 covers 7 bases. Germline V gives CDR1 SGHAT, CDR2 FQNNGV. J gave up 2 bases and V 7 bases, and 14 bases lay outside the gene matches. This CDR3 region has 17 residues. The CDR3 loop is CASIQGGAGATYNEQFF. Here the CDR3 DNA reads TGTGCCAGCATCCAAGGTGGGGCGGGAGCGACCTACAATGAGCAGTTCTTC.

This rearrangement joins TRBV7-9 to TRBJ2-3; D uncertain. Germline CDR1 and CDR2: SEHNR and FQNEAQ (reference sequence). Trimming removed 2 bases from V and 7 bases from J, with 7 bases in between. The CDR3 runs to 12 residues. Written as DNA, the CDR3 is TGTGCCAGCAGCTTATGGGATTATACGCAGTATTTT. It translates to CASSLWDYTQYF.

This chain uses TRBV7-9 with TRBJ2-7; no firm D call. V was shortened by 6 bases and J by 3 bases, with 9 bases between the two germline ends. Germline values: CDR1 SEHNR, CDR2 FQNEAQ (reference sequence). This CDR3 region has 12 residues. DNA for the CDR3: TGTGCCAGCAGGGGAACTCACTACGAGCAGTACTTC. Protein sequence: CASRGTHYEQYF.

V gene TRBV7-9 combines with J gene TRBJ2-7; TRBD2 agrees at 14 bases. The CDR3 runs to 17 residues. Germline V gene lookup returns CDR1 SEHNR and CDR2 FQNEAQ (reference sequence). V dropped 5 bases and J dropped 1; count of bases not matched to a gene: 7. The CDR3 coding sequence is TGTGCCAGCAGCACGGGACTAGCGGGAGTGTGGTCCTACGAGCAGTACTTC. Translated: CASSTGLAGVWSYEQYF.

In DNA, the CDR3 is TGTGCCAGTAGCCGGCTAGCGGGAGAGTACAATGAGCAGTTCTTC. Amino acids: CASSRLAGEYNEQFF. This chain joins TRBV19 and TRBJ2-1, with 10 bases that match TRBD2. The CDR3 extends over 15 amino acids. V gave up 6 bases and J gave up 4 bases; unmatched junction bases: 6. Germline-derived CDR1 and CDR2 are LNHDA and SQIVND (reference sequence).

The chain links TRBV5-1 to TRBJ1-1, with D possibly being TRBD1 (6 bases). Germline loops: CDR1 SGHRS, CDR2 YFSETQ. The CDR3 loop spans 15 amino acids. Trimming shortened V by 0 bases and J by 0 bases, and 9 bases separated the two germline ends. CDR3 region: CASSLVRDMNTEAFF. CDR3 DNA: TGCGCCAGCAGCTTGGTTAGGGACATGAACACTGAAGCTTTCTTT. The whole variable domain, filled in from reference TRBV5-1 and TRBJ1-1, reads KAGVTQTPRYLIKTRGQQVTLSCSPISGHRSVSWYQQTPGQGLQFLFEYFSETQRNKGNFPGRFSGRQFSNSRSEMNVSTLELGDSALYLCASSLVRDMNTEAFFGQGTRLTVV.

This chain connects TRBV2 to TRBJ2-7; the D gene is possibly TRBD1 (5 bases). V lost 3 bases, J lost 2 bases, and 11 bases lay in between. The germline CDR1 and CDR2 sequences are SNHLY and FYNNEI. This CDR3 has 14 amino acids. This chain's CDR3 is CASSEVNRPYEQYF. DNA for the CDR3: TGTGCCAGCAGTGAGGTAAACAGGCCCTACGAGCAGTACTTC.

This rearrangement joins TRBV5-5 to TRBJ1-5; weak D call: TRBD1 (5 bases). The CDR3 has 13 amino acids. Trimming removed 1 base from V and 4 bases from J, with 6 bases in between. The V gene's germline CDR1 is SGHKS and CDR2 YYEKEE (reference sequence). Here the CDR3 reads CASSLQGNQPQHF. DNA for the CDR3: TGTGCCAGCAGCTTGCAGGGTAATCAGCCCCAGCATTTT. The whole variable domain, filled in from reference TRBV5-5 and TRBJ1-5, reads DAGVTQSPTHLIKTRGQQVTLRCSPISGHKSVSWYQQVLGQGPQFIFQYYEKEERGRGNFPDRFSARQFPNYSSELNVNALLLGDSALYLCASSLQGNQPQHFGDGTRLSIL.

This sequence joins TRBV11-2 and TRBJ2-7; a possible D gene is TRBD2 (5 bases). The CDR3 has 12 residues. Deletions cut 8 bases from V and 4 bases from J, with 12 bases between. Germline CDR1 and CDR2: SGHAT and FQNNGV. CDR3 nucleotides: TGTGCCAGCGTGGGAGTGGGTTACGAGCAGTACTTC. Protein sequence: CASVGVGYEQYF.

This chain connects TRBV6-6 to TRBJ1-2; 10 bases map to TRBD1. Germline assignment: CDR1 MNHNY and CDR2 SVGAGI (reference sequence). Unmatched junction bases numbered 8, after V lost 6 bases and J lost 10 bases. This CDR3 comprises 13 residues. The CDR3 region has the DNA TGTGCCAGCAGGGTCGACAGGGGGCTCATCTACACCTTC. Its translation is CASRVDRGLIYTF.

The chain employs TRBV9 and TRBJ1-1; 7 bases are shared with TRBD1. In germline, CDR1 is SGDLS, CDR2 YYNGEE. Trimming cost V 5 bases and J 3 bases; bases outside gene matches: 4. The CDR3 spans 13 residues. CDR3 loop: CASRPQGYTEAFF. Written as DNA, the CDR3 is TGTGCCAGCAGACCACAGGGGTACACTGAAGCTTTCTTT.

This chain joins TRBV5-4 and TRBJ1-4; the D gene is possibly TRBD1 (5 bases). This CDR3 is built from 12 residues. V lost 1 base and J 10 bases, leaving 8 bases between the germline ends. CDR1 SGHNT and CDR2 YYREEE come from the germline V gene (reference sequence). The DNA of the CDR3 is TGTGCCAGCAGCTTGAACGGGGCAAAACTGTTTTTT. Translated, it gives CASSLNGAKLFF.